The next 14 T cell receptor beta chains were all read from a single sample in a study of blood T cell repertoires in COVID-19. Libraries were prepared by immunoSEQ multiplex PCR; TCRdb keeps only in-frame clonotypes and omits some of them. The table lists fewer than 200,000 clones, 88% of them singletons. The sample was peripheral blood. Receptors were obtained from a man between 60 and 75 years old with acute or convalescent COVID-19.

The chain's CDR3 is CASSFRNQGSGELFF. CDR3 DNA sequence: TGTGCCAGCAGTTTTCGCAACCAGGGTTCCGGGGAGCTGTTTTTT. The gene calls are TRBV6-2 or TRBV6-3 and TRBJ2-2, with D possibly matching TRBD1 (5 bases). With 4 bases removed from V and 6 bases from J, the gap between germline ends came to 15 bases. Germline V gene sequence: CDR1 MNHEY, CDR2 SVGEGT. The CDR3 contains 15 residues.

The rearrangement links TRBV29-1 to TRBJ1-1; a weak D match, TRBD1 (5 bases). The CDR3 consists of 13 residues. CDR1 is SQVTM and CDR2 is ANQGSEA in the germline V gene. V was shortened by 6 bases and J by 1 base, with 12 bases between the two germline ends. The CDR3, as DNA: TGCAGCGTCCTTCAGGGAGGGAACACTGAAGCTTTCTTT. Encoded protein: CSVLQGGNTEAFF.

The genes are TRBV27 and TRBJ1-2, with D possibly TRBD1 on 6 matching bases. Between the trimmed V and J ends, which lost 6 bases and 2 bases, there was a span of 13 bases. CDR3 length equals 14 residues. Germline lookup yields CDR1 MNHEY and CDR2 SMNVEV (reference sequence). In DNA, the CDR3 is TGTGCCAGCAGAAACACAGGGTCCAACTATGGCTACACCTTC. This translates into CASRNTGSNYGYTF.

CDR3 sequence (DNA): TGCGCCAGCAGTGAGGGTCAGAACAATCAGCCCCAGCATTTT. Protein product: CASSEGQNNQPQHF. This chain links TRBV10-2 with TRBJ1-5; no clear D. Per germline, CDR1 WSHSY and CDR2 SAAADI. The CDR3 loop spans 14 amino acids. V dropped 2 bases and J dropped 3 bases, with 8 bases sitting between them.

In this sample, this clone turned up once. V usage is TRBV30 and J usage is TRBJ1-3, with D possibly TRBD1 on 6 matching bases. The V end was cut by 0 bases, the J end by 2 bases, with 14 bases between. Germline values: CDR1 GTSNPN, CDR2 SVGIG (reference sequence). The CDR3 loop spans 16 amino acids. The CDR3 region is CAWSVMWTDAGNTIYF. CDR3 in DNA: TGTGCCTGGAGTGTAATGTGGACAGACGCTGGAAACACCATATATTTT.

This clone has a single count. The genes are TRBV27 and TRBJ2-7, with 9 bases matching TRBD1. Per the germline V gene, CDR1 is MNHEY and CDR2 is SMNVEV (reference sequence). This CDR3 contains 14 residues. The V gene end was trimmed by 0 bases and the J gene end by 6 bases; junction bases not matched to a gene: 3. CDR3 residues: CASSLSLDRGEQYV. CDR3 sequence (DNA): TGTGCCAGCAGTTTATCCCTGGACAGGGGCGAGCAGTACGTC.

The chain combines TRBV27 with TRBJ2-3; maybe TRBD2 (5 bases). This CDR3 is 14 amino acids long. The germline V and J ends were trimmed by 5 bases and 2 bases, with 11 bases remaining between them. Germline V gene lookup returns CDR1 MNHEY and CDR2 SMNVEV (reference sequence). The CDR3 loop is CASSNRDPTDTQYF. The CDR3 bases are TGTGCCAGCAGTAACCGGGATCCCACAGATACGCAGTATTTT.

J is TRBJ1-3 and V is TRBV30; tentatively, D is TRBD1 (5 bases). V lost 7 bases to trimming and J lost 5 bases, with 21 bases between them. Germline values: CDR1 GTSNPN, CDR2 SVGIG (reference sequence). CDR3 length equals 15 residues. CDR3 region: CASGIGRGVRNTIYF. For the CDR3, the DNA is TGTGCCTCCGGGATCGGGAGGGGAGTGAGAAACACCATATATTTT. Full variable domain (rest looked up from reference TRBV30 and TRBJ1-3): SQTIHQWPATLVQPVGSPLSLECTVEGTSNPNLYWYRQAAGRGLQLLFYSVGIGQISSEVPQNLSASRPQDRQFILSSKKLLLSDSGFYLCASGIGRGVRNTIYFGEGSWLTVV.

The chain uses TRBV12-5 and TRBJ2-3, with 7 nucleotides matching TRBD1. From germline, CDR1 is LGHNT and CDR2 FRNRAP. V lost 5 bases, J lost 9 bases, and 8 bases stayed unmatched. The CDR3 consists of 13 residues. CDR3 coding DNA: TGTGCTAGTGGTCCCGGCGACAGGGAAACGCAGTATTTT. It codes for CASGPGDRETQYF.

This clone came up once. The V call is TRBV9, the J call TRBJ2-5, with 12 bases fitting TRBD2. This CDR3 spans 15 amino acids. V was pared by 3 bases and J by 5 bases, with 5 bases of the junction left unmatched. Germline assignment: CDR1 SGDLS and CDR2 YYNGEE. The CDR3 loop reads CASSERLAGVETQYF. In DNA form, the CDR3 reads TGTGCCAGCAGCGAGCGACTAGCGGGGGTGGAGACCCAGTACTTC.

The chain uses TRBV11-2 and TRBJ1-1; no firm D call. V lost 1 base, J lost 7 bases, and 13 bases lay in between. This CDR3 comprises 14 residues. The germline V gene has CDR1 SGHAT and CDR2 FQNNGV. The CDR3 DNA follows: TGTGCCAGCAGCTTAGTGGCTCGCGGGGATGAAGCTTTCTTT. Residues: CASSLVARGDEAFF.

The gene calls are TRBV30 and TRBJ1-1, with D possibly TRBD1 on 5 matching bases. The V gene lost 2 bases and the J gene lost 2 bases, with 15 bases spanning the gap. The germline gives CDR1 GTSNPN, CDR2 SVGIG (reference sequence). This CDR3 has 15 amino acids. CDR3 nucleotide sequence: TGTGCCTGGAGTCCAAGGACACTCGCAAACACTGAAGCTTTCTTT. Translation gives CAWSPRTLANTEAFF.

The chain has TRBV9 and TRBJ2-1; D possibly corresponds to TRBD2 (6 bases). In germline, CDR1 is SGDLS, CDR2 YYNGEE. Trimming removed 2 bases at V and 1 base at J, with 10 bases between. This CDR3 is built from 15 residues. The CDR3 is CASSVGDSSYNEQFF. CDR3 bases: TGTGCCAGCAGCGTCGGGGACTCTTCCTACAATGAGCAGTTCTTC.

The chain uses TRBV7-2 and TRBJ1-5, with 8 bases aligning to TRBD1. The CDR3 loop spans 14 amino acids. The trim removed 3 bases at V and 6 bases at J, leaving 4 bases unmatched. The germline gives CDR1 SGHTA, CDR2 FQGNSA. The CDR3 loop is CASSLDRVGQPQHF. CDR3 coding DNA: TGTGCCAGCAGCTTGGACAGGGTTGGTCAGCCCCAGCATTTT.